A single sample gave rise to the 20 T cell receptor beta chains below, sequenced in a study of blood T cells in healthy people across ages. A second roughly 7 to 11 cycle PCR used barcoded and J-beta primers. TCRdb ran MiXCR on the 5' RACE reads and lists one entry per CDR3 protein. The sample lists about 800,000 distinct CDR3 sequences, approximately 25% occurring once. The same data also contributed to another study, on T cells of mothers and their children.

Sequencing used blood. The receptors come from a boy younger than 18 in good health.

This clonotype has a handful of counts. The chain uses TRBV28 and TRBJ2-4; 7 nucleotides match TRBD2. V was clipped by 11 bases and J by 11 bases; unmatched bases: 12. The CDR3 is 12 amino acids. Germline V gives CDR1 MDHEN, CDR2 SYDVKM. CDR3 DNA: TGTGCCTCTGGGGGGGGTCCAAGGTTTCAGTACTTC. This codes for CASGGGPRFQYF.

The rearrangement links TRBV28 to TRBJ2-7, with unresolved D. This CDR3 region has 14 residues. V lost 6 bases to trimming and J lost 0 bases, with 12 bases between them. Germline CDR1 is MDHEN and CDR2 is SYDVKM. The CDR3 protein is CASRVRAFSYEQYF. Here the CDR3 DNA reads TGTGCCAGCAGGGTTAGGGCCTTCTCCTACGAGCAGTACTTC.

In this sample, this clonotype turned up a few times. V is TRBV24-1 and J is TRBJ2-3, with TRBD1 identical over 7 bases. Germline V gene data show CDR1 as KGHDR and CDR2 as SFDVKD. The CDR3 loop spans 15 amino acids. J gave up 0 bases and V 9 bases, and 8 bases lay outside the gene matches. CDR3 residues: CATGDRRTSTDTQYF. CDR3 nucleotide sequence: TGTGCCACCGGGGACAGACGAACTAGCACAGATACGCAGTATTTT.

The chain links TRBV12-3 or TRBV12-4 to TRBJ2-5; 11 bases match TRBD2. J was trimmed by 1 base and V by 6 bases; bases with no gene match: 7. The CDR3 is made up of 16 amino acids. CDR3 loop: CASRPTSGGIQETQYF. The CDR3 bases are TGTGCCAGCAGACCTACTAGCGGGGGAATCCAAGAGACCCAGTACTTC.

The rearrangement uses TRBV6-6 and TRBJ2-6; D gene uncertain. The CDR3 spans 13 residues. The germline V gene encodes CDR1 MNHNY and CDR2 SVGAGI (reference sequence). Trimming left V 7 bases short and J 5 bases short, with 9 bases between. CDR3 coding DNA: TGTGCCAGCAACCTAGGTAGGGCCAACGTCCTGACTTTC. This encodes CASNLGRANVLTF.

The chain couples TRBV29-1 to TRBJ2-3; D not resolved. The CDR3 totals 14 residues. Trimming removed 4 bases at V and 3 bases at J, with 14 bases between. Germline V CDR1 and CDR2: SQVTM, ANQGSEA. The CDR3 region is CSVARDSWTDTQYF. The CDR3 coding sequence is TGCAGCGTTGCCCGTGACTCCTGGACAGATACGCAGTATTTT.

The chain couples TRBV12-3 or TRBV12-4 to TRBJ1-5; D is undetermined. This CDR3 has 12 residues. V lost 5 bases and J 6 bases, leaving 8 bases between the germline ends. The CDR3 protein is CASSPTVQPQHF. The CDR3 DNA reads as TGTGCCAGCAGTCCTACGGTTCAGCCCCAGCATTTT.

The J gene is TRBJ2-7, the V gene TRBV29-1, with 7 bases fitting TRBD1. The end of the DNA fits TRBJ2-1 better, so the J call may be wrong. Germline V gene sequence: CDR1 SQVTM, CDR2 ANQGSEA. The CDR3 consists of 17 residues. The chain's CDR3 is CSVEELGQPLWGSEQFF. DNA for the CDR3: TGCAGCGTTGAAGAGCTGGGACAGCCCCTCTGGGGAAGTGAGCAGTTCTTC.

The chain employs TRBV27 and TRBJ2-1, with D possibly being TRBD1 (7 bases). Germline CDR1 and CDR2: MNHEY and SMNVEV (reference sequence). The CDR3 is 15 amino acids. V was cut by 6 bases and J by 4 bases, with 16 bases left in between. The CDR3 is CASSPVSGGYNEQFF. The CDR3 coding sequence is TGTGCCAGCAGCCCGGTCTCAGGGGGGTACAATGAGCAGTTCTTC.

The table lists this clonotype with a few counts. A much larger clone differs by one base, so this may be a read error. This rearrangement joins TRBV12-3 or TRBV12-4 to TRBJ1-5, with 7 nucleotides matching TRBD1. J lost 0 bases, V lost 6 bases, and 5 bases had no gene match. This CDR3 spans 15 amino acids. In DNA, the CDR3 is TGTGCCAGCAGCCCCGACAGGGCTAGCAATCAGCCCCAGCATTTT. Its translation is CASSPDRASNQPQHF.

This clonotype was seen only a few times. The chain employs TRBV15 and TRBJ1-1, with unresolved D. The germline CDR1 and CDR2 sequences are LNHNV and YYDKDF (reference sequence). Trimming removed 2 bases at V and 6 bases at J, with 7 bases between. The CDR3 totals 12 residues. The CDR3 DNA is TGTGCCACCAGCAGACCCCTAGCTGAAGCTTTCTTT. Amino acid sequence: CATSRPLAEAFF.

The V call is TRBV7-3, the J call TRBJ1-2; TRBD1 agrees at 7 bases. Per the germline V gene, CDR1 is SGHTA and CDR2 is FQGTGA. CDR3 length: 13 residues. V lost 5 bases to trimming and J lost 8 bases; unmatched junction nucleotides: 8. The CDR3 sequence: CASSIRQGEGYTF. Written as DNA, the CDR3 is TGTGCCAGCAGCATCCGACAGGGTGAAGGCTACACCTTC.

The rearrangement joins TRBV27 to TRBJ2-2; no definite D call. Germline V gene data show CDR1 as MNHEY and CDR2 as SMNVEV (reference sequence). Trimming removed 5 bases at V and 1 base at J, with 17 bases between. The CDR3 totals 17 residues. The DNA of the CDR3 is TGTGCCAGCAGTCCATACGTCGGCGCAGTGAACACCGGGGAGCTGTTTTTT. Protein product: CASSPYVGAVNTGELFF.

The table lists this clonotype with a few counts. This chain joins TRBV18 and TRBJ2-3; the match to TRBD2 covers 7 bases. The V segment lost 2 bases and the J segment 4 bases; nucleotides outside the gene matches: 6. Germline V gene lookup returns CDR1 KGHSH and CDR2 LQKENI. This CDR3 region has 15 residues. CDR3 loop: CASSPMGRGSDTQYF. CDR3 coding DNA: TGTGCCAGCTCACCAATGGGGCGGGGGTCAGATACGCAGTATTTT. Looking up the rest from reference TRBV18 and TRBJ2-3 gives the full variable domain: NAGVMQNPRHLVRRRGQEARLRCSPMKGHSHVYWYRQLPEEGLKFMVYLQKENIIDESGMPKERFSAEFPKEGPSILRIQQVVRGDSAAYFCASSPMGRGSDTQYFGPGTRLTVL.

J is TRBJ2-3 and V is TRBV28; possibly TRBD1 for D (6 bases). CDR1 and CDR2 (germline): MDHEN, SYDVKM. The V end was cut by 7 bases, the J end by 2 bases, with 13 bases between. The CDR3 is made up of 14 amino acids. In nucleotides, the CDR3 is TGTGCCAGCAATTCCAGGGGCCCCACAGATACGCAGTATTTT. As protein: CASNSRGPTDTQYF.

The chain carries TRBV20-1 and TRBJ2-5; TRBD1 matches at 10 bases. The CDR3 contains 14 residues. V shed 5 bases and J 4 bases; nucleotides not matched to a gene: 7. CDR1 DFQATT and CDR2 SNEGSKA come from the germline V gene (reference sequence). CDR3 DNA sequence: TGCAGTGCTCCGGGACAGGGGTTGGGAGAGACCCAGTACTTC. This codes for CSAPGQGLGETQYF.

The chain employs TRBV28 and TRBJ2-5; the D is unclear. The assigned J gene may be wrong: the sequence end matches TRBJ2-7 better. The CDR3 totals 12 residues. CDR1 and CDR2 (germline): MDHEN, SYDVKM. This CDR3 reads CASSFEGLEQYF. In DNA, the CDR3 is TGTGCCAGCAGTTTTGAAGGTCTCGAGCAGTACTTC.

The chain combines TRBV20-1 with TRBJ2-4; D may be TRBD1 (5 bases). CDR1 DFQATT and CDR2 SNEGSKA come from the germline V gene (reference sequence). The length of the CDR3 is 14 residues. Trimming removed 2 bases at V and 1 base at J, with 9 bases between. CDR3 residues: CSARSGMAKNIQYF. The CDR3, as DNA: TGCAGTGCTAGATCAGGGATGGCCAAAAACATTCAGTACTTC.

The V gene is TRBV27, the J gene TRBJ2-3; TRBD1 is a possible D gene (5 bases). The V gene lost 4 bases and the J gene lost 1 base, with 15 bases spanning the gap. Germline CDR1 reads MNHEY; CDR2 reads SMNVEV (reference sequence). This CDR3 is 16 amino acids long. The CDR3 nucleotides are TGTGCCAGCAGTTCACAGGATTTCTGGGGCACAGATACGCAGTATTTT. It is translated as CASSSQDFWGTDTQYF.

This clonotype was counted between two and nine times. The rearrangement uses TRBV9 and TRBJ2-3; D not certain. The CDR3 covers 15 residues. V lost 0 bases, J lost 4 bases, and 12 bases lay in between. Germline V gene data show CDR1 as SGDLS and CDR2 as YYNGEE. CDR3 amino acids: CASSVDFGRADTQYF. The CDR3 DNA reads as TGTGCCAGCAGCGTAGACTTTGGGCGTGCAGATACGCAGTATTTT.